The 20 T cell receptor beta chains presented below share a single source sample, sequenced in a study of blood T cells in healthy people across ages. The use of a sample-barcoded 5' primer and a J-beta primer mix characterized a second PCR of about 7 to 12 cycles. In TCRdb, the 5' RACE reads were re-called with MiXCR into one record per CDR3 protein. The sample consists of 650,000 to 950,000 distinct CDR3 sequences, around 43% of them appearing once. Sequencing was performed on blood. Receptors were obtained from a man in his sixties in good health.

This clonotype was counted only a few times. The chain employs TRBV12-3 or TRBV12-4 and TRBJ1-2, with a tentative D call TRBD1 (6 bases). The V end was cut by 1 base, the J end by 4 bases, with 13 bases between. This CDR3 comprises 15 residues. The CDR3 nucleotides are TGTGCCAGCAGTTTAGGGTCGGGGGGCGGCTATGGCTACACCTTC. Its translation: CASSLGSGGGYGYTF.

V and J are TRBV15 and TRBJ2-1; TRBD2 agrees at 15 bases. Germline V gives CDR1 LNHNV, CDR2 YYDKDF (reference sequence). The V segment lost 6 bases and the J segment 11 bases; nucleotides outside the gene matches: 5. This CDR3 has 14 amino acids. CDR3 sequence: CATSIGLAGGKQFF. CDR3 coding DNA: TGTGCCACCAGTATTGGACTAGCGGGGGGGAAGCAGTTCTTC.

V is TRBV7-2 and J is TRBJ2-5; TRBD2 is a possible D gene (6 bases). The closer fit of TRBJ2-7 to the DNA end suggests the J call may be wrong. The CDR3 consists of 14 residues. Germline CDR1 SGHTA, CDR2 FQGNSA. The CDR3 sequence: CASSVVQGGYEQYF. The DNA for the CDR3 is TGTGCCAGCAGCGTAGTACAAGGAGGGTACGAGCAGTACTTC.

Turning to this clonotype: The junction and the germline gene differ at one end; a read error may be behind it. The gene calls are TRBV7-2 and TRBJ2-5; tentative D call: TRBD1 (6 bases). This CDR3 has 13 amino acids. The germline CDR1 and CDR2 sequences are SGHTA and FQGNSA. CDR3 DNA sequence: TGTGCCAGCAGCTTAGCGGGACAAGAGGCCCAGTACTTC. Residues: CASSLAGQEAQYF.

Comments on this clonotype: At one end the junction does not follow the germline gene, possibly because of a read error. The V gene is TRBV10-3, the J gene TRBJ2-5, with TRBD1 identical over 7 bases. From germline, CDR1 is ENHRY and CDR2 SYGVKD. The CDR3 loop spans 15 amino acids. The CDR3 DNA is TGTGCCATCAGTGAACTAGGGGGCCCTCAAGAGACCCGGTACTTC. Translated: CAISELGGPQETRYF.

CDR3 bases: TGTGCCAGCAGCTTAGCCCACGGGAGAGACGAGCAGTACTTC. Translating it yields CASSLAHGRDEQYF. The chain couples TRBV11-2 to TRBJ2-5; TRBD2 is a possible D gene (6 bases). The DNA end is more similar to TRBJ2-7, so the J call may be wrong. Germline lookup yields CDR1 SGHAT and CDR2 FQNNGV. The CDR3 spans 14 residues.

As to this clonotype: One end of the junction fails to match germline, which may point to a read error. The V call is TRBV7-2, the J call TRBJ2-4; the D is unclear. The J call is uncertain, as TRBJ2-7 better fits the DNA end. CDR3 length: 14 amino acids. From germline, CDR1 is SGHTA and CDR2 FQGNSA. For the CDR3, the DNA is TGTGCCGGCAGCCAAGGCGCCCTCGTCTACGAGCAGTACTTC. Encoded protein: CAGSQGALVYEQYF.

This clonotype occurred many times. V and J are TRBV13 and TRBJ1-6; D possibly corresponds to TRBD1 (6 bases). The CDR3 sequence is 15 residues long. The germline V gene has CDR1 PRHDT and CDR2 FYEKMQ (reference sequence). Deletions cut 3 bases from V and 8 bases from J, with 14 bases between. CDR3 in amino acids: CASSFRGQDYSPLHF. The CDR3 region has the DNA TGTGCCAGCAGCTTTAGGGGACAAGATTATTCACCCCTCCACTTT. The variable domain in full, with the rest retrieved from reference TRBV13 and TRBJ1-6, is AAGVIQSPRHLIKEKRETATLKCYPIPRHDTVYWYQQGPGQDPQFLISFYEKMQSDKGSIPDRFSAQQFSDYHSELNMSSLELGDSALYFCASSFRGQDYSPLHFGNGTRLTVT.

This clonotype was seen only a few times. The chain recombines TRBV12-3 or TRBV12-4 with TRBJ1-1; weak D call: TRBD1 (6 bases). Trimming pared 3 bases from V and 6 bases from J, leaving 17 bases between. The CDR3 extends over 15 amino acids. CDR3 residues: CASSFQTGTPAEAFF. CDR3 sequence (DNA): TGTGCCAGCAGTTTTCAAACAGGGACTCCCGCTGAAGCTTTCTTT.

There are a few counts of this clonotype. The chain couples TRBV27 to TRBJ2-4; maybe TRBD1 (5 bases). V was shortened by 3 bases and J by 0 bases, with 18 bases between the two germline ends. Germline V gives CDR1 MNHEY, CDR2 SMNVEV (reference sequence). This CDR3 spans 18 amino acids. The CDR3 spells CASSLGTGELLAKNIQYF. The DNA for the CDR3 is TGTGCCAGCAGTTTGGGAACAGGTGAACTCCTAGCCAAAAACATTCAGTACTTC.

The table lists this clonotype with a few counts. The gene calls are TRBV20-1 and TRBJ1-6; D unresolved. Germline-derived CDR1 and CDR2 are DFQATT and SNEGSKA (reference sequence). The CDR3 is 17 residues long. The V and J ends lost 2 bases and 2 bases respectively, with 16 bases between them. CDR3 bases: TGCAGTGCTAGAATGCAGGACCAGCTCGCCTATAATTCACCCCTCCACTTT. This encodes CSARMQDQLAYNSPLHF.

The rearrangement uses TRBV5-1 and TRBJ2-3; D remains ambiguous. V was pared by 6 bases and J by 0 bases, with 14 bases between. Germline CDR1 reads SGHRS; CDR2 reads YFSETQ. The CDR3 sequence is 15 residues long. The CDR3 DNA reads TGCGCCAGCACGGCGGTTGGGCCCAGCACAGATACGCAGTATTTT. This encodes CASTAVGPSTDTQYF.

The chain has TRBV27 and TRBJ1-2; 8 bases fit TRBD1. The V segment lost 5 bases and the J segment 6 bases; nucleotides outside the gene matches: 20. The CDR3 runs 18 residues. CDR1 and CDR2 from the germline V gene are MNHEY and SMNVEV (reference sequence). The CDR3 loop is CASSPRKGQGNLHHGYTF. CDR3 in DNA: TGTGCCAGCAGTCCACGGAAAGGACAGGGTAATCTTCACCATGGCTACACCTTC.

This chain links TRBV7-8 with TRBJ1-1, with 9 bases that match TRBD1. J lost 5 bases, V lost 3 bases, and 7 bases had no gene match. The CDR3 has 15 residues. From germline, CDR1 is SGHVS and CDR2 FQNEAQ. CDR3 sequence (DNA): TGTGCCAGCAGCTTGTCCGGGACAGGGAGGACTGAAGCTTTCTTT. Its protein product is CASSLSGTGRTEAFF. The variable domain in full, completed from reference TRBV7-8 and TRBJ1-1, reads GAGVSQSPRYKVAKRGQDVALRCDPISGHVSLFWYQQALGQGPEFLTYFQNEAQLDKSGLPSDRFFAERPEGSVSTLKIQRTQQEDSAVYLCASSLSGTGRTEAFFGQGTRLTVV.

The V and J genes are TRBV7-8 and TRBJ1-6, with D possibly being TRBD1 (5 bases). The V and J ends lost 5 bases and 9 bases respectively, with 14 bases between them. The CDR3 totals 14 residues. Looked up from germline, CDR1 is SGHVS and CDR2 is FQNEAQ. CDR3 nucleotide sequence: TGTGCCAGCAGCGCCTTAAGGGACGGTTCACCCCTCCACTTT. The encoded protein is CASSALRDGSPLHF.

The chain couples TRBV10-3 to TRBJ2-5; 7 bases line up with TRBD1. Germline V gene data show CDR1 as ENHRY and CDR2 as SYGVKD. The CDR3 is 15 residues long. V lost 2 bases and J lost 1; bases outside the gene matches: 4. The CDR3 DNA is TGTGCCATCAGTGAGGACAGGGTCACCCAAGAGACCCAGTACTTC. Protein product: CAISEDRVTQETQYF.

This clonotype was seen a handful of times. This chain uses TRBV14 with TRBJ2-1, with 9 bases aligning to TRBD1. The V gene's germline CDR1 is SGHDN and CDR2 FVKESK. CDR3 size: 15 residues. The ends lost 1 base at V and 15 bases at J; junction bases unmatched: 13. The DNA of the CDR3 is TGTGCCAGCAGCCAAGTTGGGACAGGGTTTCATCGATTGTTCTTC. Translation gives CASSQVGTGFHRLFF.

The CDR3 sequence: CASSSEIGTQYF. The DNA of the CDR3 is TGTGCCAGCAGCTCGGAGATCGGGACCCAGTACTTC. V is TRBV7-3 and J is TRBJ2-5; no firm D call. This CDR3 contains 12 residues. Trimming took off 4 bases at V and 7 bases at J, with 10 bases between the two ends. In germline, CDR1 is SGHTA, CDR2 FQGTGA.

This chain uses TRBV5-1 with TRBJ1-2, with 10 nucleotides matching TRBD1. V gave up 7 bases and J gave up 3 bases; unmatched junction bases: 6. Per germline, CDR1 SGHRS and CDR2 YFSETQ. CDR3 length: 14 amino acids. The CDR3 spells CASRGQGQDYGYTF. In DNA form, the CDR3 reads TGCGCCAGCCGGGGACAGGGGCAAGACTATGGCTACACCTTC.

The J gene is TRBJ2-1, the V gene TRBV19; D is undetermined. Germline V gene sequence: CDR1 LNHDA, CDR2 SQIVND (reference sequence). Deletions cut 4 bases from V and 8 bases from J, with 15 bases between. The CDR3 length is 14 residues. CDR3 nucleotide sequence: TGTGCCAGTAGTAACCGTCCGGGTCTGGATGAGCAGTTCTTC. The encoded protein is CASSNRPGLDEQFF.